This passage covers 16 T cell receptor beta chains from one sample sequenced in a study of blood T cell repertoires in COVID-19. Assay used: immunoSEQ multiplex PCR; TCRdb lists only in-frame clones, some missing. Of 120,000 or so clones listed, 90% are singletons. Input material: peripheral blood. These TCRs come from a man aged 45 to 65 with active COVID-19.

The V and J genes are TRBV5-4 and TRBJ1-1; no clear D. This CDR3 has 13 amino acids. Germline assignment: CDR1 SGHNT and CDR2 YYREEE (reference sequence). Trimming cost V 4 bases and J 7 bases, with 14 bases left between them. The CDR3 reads CASSRPNDNEAFF. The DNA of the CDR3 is TGTGCCAGCAGCCGGCCTAATGACAATGAAGCTTTCTTT.

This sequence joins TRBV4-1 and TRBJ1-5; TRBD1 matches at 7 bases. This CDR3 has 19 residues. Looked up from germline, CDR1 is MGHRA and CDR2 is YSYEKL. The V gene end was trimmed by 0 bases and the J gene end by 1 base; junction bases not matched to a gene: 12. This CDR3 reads CASSQDLGQPDASNQPQHF. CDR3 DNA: TGCGCCAGCAGCCAAGACCTGGGACAGCCTGATGCCAGCAATCAGCCCCAGCATTTT.

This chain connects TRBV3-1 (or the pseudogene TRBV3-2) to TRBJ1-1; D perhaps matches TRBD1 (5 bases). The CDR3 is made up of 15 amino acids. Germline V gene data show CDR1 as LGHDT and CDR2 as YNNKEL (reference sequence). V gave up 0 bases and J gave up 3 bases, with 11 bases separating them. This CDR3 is CASSQDLGEDTEAFF. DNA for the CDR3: TGTGCCAGCAGCCAAGATCTGGGGGAGGACACTGAAGCTTTCTTT.

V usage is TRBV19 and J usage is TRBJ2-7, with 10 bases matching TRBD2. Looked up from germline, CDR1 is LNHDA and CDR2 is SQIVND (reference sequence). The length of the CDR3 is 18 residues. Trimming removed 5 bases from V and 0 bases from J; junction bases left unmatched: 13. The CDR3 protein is CASSSLSYSGGYSYEQYF. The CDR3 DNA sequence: TGTGCCAGTAGTTCCCTCTCTTATAGCGGGGGGTACTCCTACGAGCAGTACTTC.

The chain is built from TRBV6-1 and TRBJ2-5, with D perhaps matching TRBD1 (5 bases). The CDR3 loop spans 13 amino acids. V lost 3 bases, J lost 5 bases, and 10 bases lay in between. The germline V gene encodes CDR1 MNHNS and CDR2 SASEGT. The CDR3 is CASSEDMLETQYF. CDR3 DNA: TGTGCCAGCAGTGAGGACATGTTGGAGACCCAGTACTTC.

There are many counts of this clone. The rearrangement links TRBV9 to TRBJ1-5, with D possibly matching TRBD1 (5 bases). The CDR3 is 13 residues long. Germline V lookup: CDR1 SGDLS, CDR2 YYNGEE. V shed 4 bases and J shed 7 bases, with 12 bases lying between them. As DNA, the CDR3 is TGTGCCAGCAGCACTCAGGGAGGACAGCCCCAGCATTTT. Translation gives CASSTQGGQPQHF. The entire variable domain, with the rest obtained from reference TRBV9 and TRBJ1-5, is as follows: DSGVTQTPKHLITATGQRVTLRCSPRSGDLSVYWYQQSLDQGLQFLIQYYNGEERAKGNILERFSAQQFPDLHSELNLSSLELGDSALYFCASSTQGGQPQHFGDGTRLSIL.

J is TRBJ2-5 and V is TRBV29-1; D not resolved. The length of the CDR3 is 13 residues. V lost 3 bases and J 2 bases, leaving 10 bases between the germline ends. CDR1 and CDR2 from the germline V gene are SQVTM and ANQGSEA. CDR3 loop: CSVESGAQETQYF. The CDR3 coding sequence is TGCAGCGTTGAGTCGGGTGCGCAAGAGACCCAGTACTTC.

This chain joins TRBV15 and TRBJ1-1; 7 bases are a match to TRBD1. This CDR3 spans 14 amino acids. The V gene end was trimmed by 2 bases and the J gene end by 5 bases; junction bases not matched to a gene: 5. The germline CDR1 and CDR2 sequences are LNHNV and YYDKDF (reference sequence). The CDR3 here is CATSRPQGSTEAFF. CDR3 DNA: TGTGCCACCAGCAGACCACAGGGGTCGACTGAAGCTTTCTTT.

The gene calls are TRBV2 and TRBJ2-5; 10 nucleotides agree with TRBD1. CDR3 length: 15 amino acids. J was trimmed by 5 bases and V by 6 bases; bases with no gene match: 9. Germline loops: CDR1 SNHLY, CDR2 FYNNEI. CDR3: CASRGGQGTGETQYF. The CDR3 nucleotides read TGTGCCAGCAGGGGGGGACAGGGGACCGGTGAGACCCAGTACTTC.

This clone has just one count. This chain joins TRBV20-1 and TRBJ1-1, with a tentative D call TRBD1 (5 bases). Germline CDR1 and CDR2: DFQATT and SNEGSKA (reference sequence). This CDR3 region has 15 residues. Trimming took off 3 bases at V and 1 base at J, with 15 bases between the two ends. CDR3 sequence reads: CSASGIDRRNTEAFF. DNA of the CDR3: TGCAGTGCTAGTGGGATTGACAGACGGAACACTGAAGCTTTCTTT.

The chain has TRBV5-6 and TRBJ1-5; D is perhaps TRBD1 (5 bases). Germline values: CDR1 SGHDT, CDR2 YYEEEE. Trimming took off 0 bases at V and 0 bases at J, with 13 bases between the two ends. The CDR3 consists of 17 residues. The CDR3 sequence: CASSLDWGGYSNQPQHF. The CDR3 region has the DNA TGTGCCAGCAGCTTGGATTGGGGGGGTTATAGCAATCAGCCCCAGCATTTT. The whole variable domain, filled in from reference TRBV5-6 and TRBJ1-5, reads DAGVTQSPTHLIKTRGQQVTLRCSPKSGHDTVSWYQQALGQGPQFIFQYYEEEERQRGNFPDRFSGHQFPNYSSELNVNALLLGDSALYLCASSLDWGGYSNQPQHFGDGTRLSIL.

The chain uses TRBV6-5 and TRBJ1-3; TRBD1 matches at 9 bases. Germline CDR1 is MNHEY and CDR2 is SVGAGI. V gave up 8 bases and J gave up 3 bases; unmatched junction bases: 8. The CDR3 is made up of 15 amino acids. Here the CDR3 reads CASRVDRGGGNTIYF. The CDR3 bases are TGTGCCAGCCGGGTAGACAGGGGGGGTGGAAACACCATATATTTT.

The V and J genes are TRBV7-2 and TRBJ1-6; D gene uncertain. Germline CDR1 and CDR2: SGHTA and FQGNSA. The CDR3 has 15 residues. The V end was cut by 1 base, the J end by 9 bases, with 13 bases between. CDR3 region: CASSLVRGEVSPLHF. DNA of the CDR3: TGTGCCAGCAGCTTAGTCCGGGGTGAGGTTTCACCCCTCCACTTT.

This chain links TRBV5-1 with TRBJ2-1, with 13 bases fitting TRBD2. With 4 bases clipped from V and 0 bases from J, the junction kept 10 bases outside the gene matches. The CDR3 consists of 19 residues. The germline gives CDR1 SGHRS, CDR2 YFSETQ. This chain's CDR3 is CASSKLAGGPLSSYNEQFF. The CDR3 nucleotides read TGCGCCAGCAGCAAACTAGCGGGGGGGCCTTTAAGCTCCTACAATGAGCAGTTCTTC.

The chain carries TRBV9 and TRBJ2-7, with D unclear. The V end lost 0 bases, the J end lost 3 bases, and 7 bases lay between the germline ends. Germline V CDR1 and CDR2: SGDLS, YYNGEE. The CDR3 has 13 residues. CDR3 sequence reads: CASSVGDFYEQYF. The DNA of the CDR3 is TGTGCCAGCAGCGTAGGAGACTTCTACGAGCAGTACTTC.

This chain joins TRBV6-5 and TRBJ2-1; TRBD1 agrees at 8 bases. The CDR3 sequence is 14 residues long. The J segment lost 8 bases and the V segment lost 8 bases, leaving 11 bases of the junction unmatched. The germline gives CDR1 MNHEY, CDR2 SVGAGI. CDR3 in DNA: TGTGCCAGCGCCAAGGGACAGGCATCCTATGAGCAGTTCTTC. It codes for CASAKGQASYEQFF.